The source of this T cell receptor beta chain is a study of early T cells in non-severe SARS-CoV-2 infection. CDR3 size: 13 residues. V was shortened by 4 bases and J by 7 bases, with 10 bases between the two germline ends. Germline CDR1 and CDR2: SGHTA and FQGNSA. TCRdb reprocessed the 5' RACE reads via MiXCR and lists one record per CDR3 protein. The table shows under 85,000 distinct CDR3 sequences, with roughly an eighth occurring only once. The receptor was isolated from an adult who was a healthcare worker with PCR-confirmed SARS-CoV-2 infection or an uninfected control (not recorded which). The sequences come from whole blood, collected at baseline. The V gene is TRBV7-2, the J gene TRBJ2-2, with TRBD1 as a possible D gene (5 bases). Here the CDR3 DNA reads TGTGCCAGCAGCTCCTTTAGGGGCGGGGAGCTGTTTTTT. It translates to CASSSFRGGELFF.